This T cell receptor (beta chain) was identified in a study of T cell responses to AZD1222 COVID-19 vaccine. Regarding the study as a whole: Repertoire collection took place solely once the T cell response had peaked.

CDR3 size: 15 residues. CDR1 SGHRS and CDR2 YFSETQ come from the germline V gene. With V trimmed by 0 bases and J by 8 bases, 6 bases remained unmatched. Comment on this clone: Antigen specificity is unknown.

Sequenced by immunoSEQ multiplex PCR; TCRdb stores in-frame clones only, minus some. The table lists under 200,000 clones, approximately 91% of them singletons, with around 2% in the top ten. The sequencing used peripheral blood, collected on day 0 of AZD1222 vaccination. The clonotype originates from an adult in good health. V is TRBV5-1 and J is TRBJ1-4; 8 nucleotides line up with TRBD1. The CDR3 here is CASSLAQGAGEKLFF. DNA of the CDR3: TGCGCCAGCAGCTTGGCGCAGGGGGCGGGAGAAAAACTGTTTTTT.